This T cell receptor beta chain originates from a study of beta chain features in type 1 diabetes. Overall study: Healthy donors, compared against patients, showed similar age, gender and cell yields.

The CDR3 length is 13 residues. Germline-derived CDR1 and CDR2 are SGHDT and YYEEEE. The ends were cut back, 0 bases at V and 5 bases at J, with 9 bases in the middle. TCRB transcripts that were expressed got sequenced, as all of the isolated RNA had been reverse transcribed. The assay was immunoSEQ multiplex PCR, and TCRdb's table has in-frame clones only and misses some. This sample has hundreds of thousands of clones, with about 10% found just once. This clone was picked up a small number of times. Its antigen is unknown. General study findings and limits: A greater similarity of naive, central memory and Treg TCRB repertoires was seen among patients than among healthy donors.

Sequencing used naive CD4+ T cells from blood. The source of this sequence is a woman aged 18-35 years in good health. This sequence joins TRBV5-6 and TRBJ2-7; D is ambiguous. The CDR3 sequence: CASSLEPGHEQYF. The CDR3 DNA is TGTGCCAGCAGCTTGGAGCCGGGCCACGAGCAGTACTTC.